These T cell receptor beta chains were read from a single sample in a study of chemoradiotherapy in HPV16-positive cancers. Method: immunoSEQ multiplex PCR; TCRdb's copy keeps in-frame clones and lacks some. There are thousands of clones in the sample; roughly four fifths occur only once, and 7.5% to 9.5% lies in the top ten. The source was tumor tissue, collected from a patient who underwent chemoradiotherapy. The receptor source for this set is a human donor with HPV-associated anogenital cancer. Each CDR3 is given without its conserved first and last residue.

cdr3_aa v_call
ASSLINREETQY TRBV11-2
ASSIMGGTEAF TRBV19
ASSLGTGLVGGYT TRBV7-2
ASRLTGGEQY TRBV19
ASSLATSIPVGSYEQY TRBV5-1
SARGGSSYEQY TRBV29-1
ASSLGTSPSYNEQF TRBV5-1
ASKVGGKGGYT TRBV6-5
ASSVDGGARPFYEQY TRBV9
ASRLGVAGTDTQY TRBV6-5
ASSVGGQGNYGYT TRBV5-1
ASSTRLSADGYT TRBV19
ASSEYYLGTQY TRBV25-1
ASSIDLLSGQETQY TRBV19
ASSPILETPFYEQY TRBV28
ASSMGGSEQF TRBV19
ASSDYLPGGY TRBV6-1
ASRAWGDSNQPQH TRBV28
ASSPHPANTEAF TRBV5-1
ASSFGGGGYT TRBV7-2
ASSPGLDRGLKNQPQH TRBV19
ACNLRVEAF TRBV30
ASSFRGADTEAF TRBV5-6
ASSPDRAMLQAF TRBV9
AWNTGHNSPLH TRBV30
ASSGGLRDTEAF TRBV9
AWIGDPSQETQY TRBV30
ASSHEREYYNEQF TRBV4-3
ASSDYGVNSPLH TRBV6-5
ASSLRQGPRYGYT TRBV5-8
SVGLRPEEY TRBV29-1
AWSVGENYGYT TRBV30
ASTLQGGADYGYT TRBV28
ASSSRGGQGADQPQH TRBV11-3
ASSQSTASGNTIY TRBV4-2
ASRKVTGDASSYNSPLH TRBV13
ASSFPHSPRPQH TRBV28
ASSLTPQGGFLNTEAF TRBV28
ASSWDKSEAF TRBV7-9
ASSSLYWGEAF TRBV7-9
ASTRTVGSYEQY TRBV2
ASSDTGEDTQY TRBV2
ASSHISDEAF TRBV4-1
ASRARGYT TRBV28
ASSLEWGQPQH TRBV5-1
ASSDQGRSDGYT TRBV2
ASSMGLAGGNTDTQY TRBV11-2
ASSLAYVGLAPSSYNEQF TRBV7-8
SARISTEAF TRBV20-1